Listed below are T cell receptor beta chains from one sample, sequenced in a study of a mutant IDH1 vaccine in newly diagnosed glioma. TCRdb keeps only in-frame clones here, not all; method: immunoSEQ multiplex PCR. The top ten hold roughly 6.6% of the sample, which has approximately 26,000 clones, under 85% seen once. Antigens of these TCRs are unknown. This material consisted of PBMCs, taken from a glioma patient whose treatment included an IDH1 peptide vaccine. These receptors were collected from a man in his forties or fifties with glioma. Some clones in this sample may be carry-over from other donors' samples. The CDR3 runs from the conserved cysteine through the conserved F or W. Fields, in order: J gene, V gene, D gene, clone size, CDR3 DNA, CDR3 protein. A D gene is named only where the DNA matches it firmly. Clone size, where shown, is once, few, many, or a class for clones that have expanded.

J gene: TRBJ1-5
V gene: TRBV19
D gene: -
clone size: -
CDR3 DNA: TGTGCCAGTAGTCACCTGAGGGAAACTAATCAGCCCCAGCATTTT
CDR3 protein: CASSHLRETNQPQHF

J gene: TRBJ2-1
V gene: TRBV14
D gene: TRBD2
clone size: -
CDR3 DNA: TGTGCCAGCAGCCGGCTTGGCGGGGGGGCGAGGGAGCAGTTCTTC
CDR3 protein: CASSRLGGGAREQFF

J gene: TRBJ1-2
V gene: TRBV7-2
D gene: -
clone size: -
CDR3 DNA: TGTGCCAGCAGCTCGCAGACCTGGGGCTATGGCTACACCTTC
CDR3 protein: CASSSQTWGYGYTF

J gene: TRBJ2-7
V gene: TRBV14
D gene: -
clone size: -
CDR3 DNA: TGTGCCAGCAGCCAAGTGGCCGGGGTACCCTACGAGCAGTACTTC
CDR3 protein: CASSQVAGVPYEQYF

J gene: TRBJ1-6
V gene: TRBV4-1
D gene: TRBD1
clone size: -
CDR3 DNA: TGCGCCAGCAGCCTTAAGGACCGGGACAGCTATAATTCACCCCTCCACTTT
CDR3 protein: CASSLKDRDSYNSPLHF

J gene: TRBJ1-1
V gene: TRBV19
D gene: -
clone size: -
CDR3 DNA: TGTGCCAGTAGTAGTAGGGGTAGGAGCGCTGAAGCTTTCTTT
CDR3 protein: CASSSRGRSAEAFF

J gene: TRBJ1-1
V gene: TRBV7-2
D gene: -
clone size: few
CDR3 DNA: TGTGCCAGCAGCTTAGGGGTCTCATTCACTGAAGCTTTCTTT
CDR3 protein: CASSLGVSFTEAFF

J gene: TRBJ1-2
V gene: TRBV29-1
D gene: -
clone size: few
CDR3 DNA: TGCAGCGTTGAAGACAGGTACAACTATGGCTACACCTTC
CDR3 protein: CSVEDRYNYGYTF

J gene: TRBJ1-6
V gene: TRBV9
D gene: -
clone size: -
CDR3 DNA: TGTGCCAGCCAATCCACCTATAATTCACCCCTCCACTTT
CDR3 protein: CASQSTYNSPLHF

J gene: TRBJ2-3
V gene: TRBV15
D gene: -
clone size: -
CDR3 DNA: TGTGCCACCAGCCTAGACATTGATACGCAGTATTTT
CDR3 protein: CATSLDIDTQYF

J gene: TRBJ1-1
V gene: TRBV15
D gene: -
clone size: -
CDR3 DNA: TGTGCCACCAGCAGAGATAGGGCAGCACCCGAAGCTTTCTTT
CDR3 protein: CATSRDRAAPEAFF

J gene: TRBJ1-2
V gene: TRBV11-2
D gene: -
clone size: -
CDR3 DNA: TGTGCCAGCAGCTTCGGGGAGAGCTATGGCTACACCTTC
CDR3 protein: CASSFGESYGYTF

J gene: TRBJ2-1
V gene: TRBV5-1
D gene: TRBD2
clone size: -
CDR3 DNA: TGCGCCAGCAGCCCACAGGCGGGGGGGAACAATGAGCAGTTCTTC
CDR3 protein: CASSPQAGGNNEQFF

J gene: TRBJ2-7
V gene: TRBV7-6
D gene: -
clone size: -
CDR3 DNA: TGTGCCAGCAGCTTAGAAGTCTACGAGCAGTACTTC
CDR3 protein: CASSLEVYEQYF

J gene: TRBJ1-1
V gene: TRBV19
D gene: -
clone size: -
CDR3 DNA: TGTGCCAGTAGTATGGGGGACATCCCAAACACTGAAGCTTTCTTT
CDR3 protein: CASSMGDIPNTEAFF

J gene: TRBJ1-5
V gene: TRBV7-9
D gene: -
clone size: -
CDR3 DNA: TGTGCCAGCAGCTTCCAAGGTAAGGAGGGCAATCAGCCCCAGCATTTT
CDR3 protein: CASSFQGKEGNQPQHF

J gene: TRBJ2-7
V gene: TRBV4-3
D gene: TRBD1
clone size: once
CDR3 DNA: TGCGCCAGCAGCCAAGATGGGGACAGGGTAAACGAGCAGTACTTC
CDR3 protein: CASSQDGDRVNEQYF

J gene: TRBJ2-7
V gene: TRBV30
D gene: TRBD2
clone size: -
CDR3 DNA: TGTGCCTCCTCGAGCTGGACTAGGATGGACGAGCAGTACTTC
CDR3 protein: CASSSWTRMDEQYF

J gene: TRBJ1-1
V gene: TRBV4-3
D gene: -
clone size: few
CDR3 DNA: TGCGCCAGCAGCCTTTCGATAGACAGGAACACTGAAGCTTTCTTT
CDR3 protein: CASSLSIDRNTEAFF

J gene: TRBJ2-3
V gene: TRBV19
D gene: -
clone size: -
CDR3 DNA: TGTGCCAGTAGCTTTTGGCGGGAAAGCACAGATACGCAGTATTTT
CDR3 protein: CASSFWRESTDTQYF

J gene: TRBJ1-4
V gene: TRBV18
D gene: -
clone size: -
CDR3 DNA: TGTGCCAGCTCACCACCGTTGGGGCAGGGGAATGAAAAACTGTTTTTT
CDR3 protein: CASSPPLGQGNEKLFF

J gene: TRBJ1-1
V gene: TRBV5-6
D gene: -
clone size: -
CDR3 DNA: TGTGCCAGCAGCTTTGGATTGGGGAACACTGAAGCTTTCTTT
CDR3 protein: CASSFGLGNTEAFF

J gene: TRBJ1-1
V gene: TRBV19
D gene: -
clone size: -
CDR3 DNA: TGTGCCAGTAGTATCGGGGGGCTGGGGACTGAAGCTTTCTTT
CDR3 protein: CASSIGGLGTEAFF

J gene: TRBJ1-6
V gene: TRBV6-6
D gene: -
clone size: -
CDR3 DNA: TGTGCCAGCAGCCACCCGACCGACTACTATAATTCACCCCTCCACTTT
CDR3 protein: CASSHPTDYYNSPLHF

J gene: TRBJ2-7
V gene: TRBV30
D gene: -
clone size: -
CDR3 DNA: TGTGCCTGGAGTACGGGACACAGGCAGTACTTC
CDR3 protein: CAWSTGHRQYF

J gene: TRBJ2-2
V gene: TRBV7-9
D gene: TRBD2
clone size: -
CDR3 DNA: TGTGCCAGCAGCTTAAGGGAGGGGACGCCTCCTGAGCTGTTTTTT
CDR3 protein: CASSLREGTPPELFF

J gene: TRBJ2-1
V gene: TRBV19
D gene: -
clone size: -
CDR3 DNA: TGTGCCAGTAGTATCCTACTTGACACGAATGAGCAGTTCTTC
CDR3 protein: CASSILLDTNEQFF

J gene: TRBJ2-7
V gene: TRBV7-2
D gene: -
clone size: -
CDR3 DNA: TGTGCCAGCAGCACCGGGGTCGTGTACGAGCAGTACTTC
CDR3 protein: CASSTGVVYEQYF

J gene: TRBJ2-7
V gene: TRBV9
D gene: -
clone size: -
CDR3 DNA: TGTGCCAGCAGCGTAGCTAGCTTCTCCGACGAGCAGTACTTC
CDR3 protein: CASSVASFSDEQYF

J gene: TRBJ2-7
V gene: TRBV7-9
D gene: TRBD1
clone size: -
CDR3 DNA: TGTGCCAGCAGCTTACGGGACAGCTACGAGCAGTACTTC
CDR3 protein: CASSLRDSYEQYF

J gene: TRBJ1-6
V gene: TRBV18
D gene: -
clone size: medium-sized
CDR3 DNA: TGTGCCAGCTCACTCGGCTCCTATAATTCACCCCTCCACTTT
CDR3 protein: CASSLGSYNSPLHF

J gene: TRBJ1-1
V gene: TRBV15
D gene: TRBD1
clone size: -
CDR3 DNA: TGTGCCACCAGCCCGGACAGGGGTACTGAAGCTTTCTTT
CDR3 protein: CATSPDRGTEAFF

J gene: TRBJ2-5
V gene: TRBV4-3
D gene: TRBD1
clone size: -
CDR3 DNA: TGCGCCAGCAGCCCACCGGTGGGGACAGGGTTCTCCGGGGAGACCCAGTACTTC
CDR3 protein: CASSPPVGTGFSGETQYF

J gene: TRBJ2-1
V gene: TRBV14
D gene: -
clone size: -
CDR3 DNA: TGTGCCAGCAGCCAAGAAGCCCCCCGGGACTACAATGAGCAGTTCTTC
CDR3 protein: CASSQEAPRDYNEQFF

J gene: TRBJ1-5
V gene: TRBV30
D gene: -
clone size: -
CDR3 DNA: TGTGCCTGGAGTGGGGGCCGCAATCAGCCCCAGCATTTT
CDR3 protein: CAWSGGRNQPQHF

J gene: TRBJ2-7
V gene: TRBV25-1
D gene: -
clone size: -
CDR3 DNA: TGTGCCAGCAGTGAAAGGCTCAAGGACGGCTCCTACGAGCAGTACTTC
CDR3 protein: CASSERLKDGSYEQYF

J gene: TRBJ1-2
V gene: TRBV5-1
D gene: -
clone size: -
CDR3 DNA: TGCGCCAGCAGCCCCGGGGGGGGCAGGAGCTATGGCTACACCTTC
CDR3 protein: CASSPGGGRSYGYTF

J gene: TRBJ1-1
V gene: TRBV2
D gene: -
clone size: few
CDR3 DNA: TGTGCCAGCAGTGAACACCCGGGGAGCGGTGAAGCTTTCTTT
CDR3 protein: CASSEHPGSGEAFF

J gene: TRBJ2-3
V gene: TRBV5-4
D gene: TRBD1
clone size: -
CDR3 DNA: TGTGCCAGCAGCTCAGGGGGTTTTCAGCCAGATACGCAGTATTTT
CDR3 protein: CASSSGGFQPDTQYF

J gene: TRBJ1-5
V gene: TRBV5-3
D gene: -
clone size: -
CDR3 DNA: TGTGCCAGAAGCTTGGTTGGAAGAGTAAGCAATCAGCCCCAGCATTTT
CDR3 protein: CARSLVGRVSNQPQHF

J gene: TRBJ2-3
V gene: TRBV5-1
D gene: -
clone size: -
CDR3 DNA: TGCGCCAGCAGCTTGGCGGGGCCGGGGGACACAGATACGCAGTATTTT
CDR3 protein: CASSLAGPGDTDTQYF

J gene: TRBJ1-5
V gene: TRBV9
D gene: -
clone size: -
CDR3 DNA: TGTGCCAGCAGCGCCTCGTGGGGTCAGCCCCAGCATTTT
CDR3 protein: CASSASWGQPQHF

J gene: TRBJ1-2
V gene: TRBV15
D gene: TRBD1
clone size: -
CDR3 DNA: TGTGCCACCAGCAGATGGACAGGGGTCTCTATCAACTATGGCTACACCTTC
CDR3 protein: CATSRWTGVSINYGYTF

J gene: TRBJ2-5
V gene: TRBV6-1
D gene: -
clone size: -
CDR3 DNA: TGTGCCAGCAGTGACCCGACCATTGGGTGGGAGACCCAGTACTTC
CDR3 protein: CASSDPTIGWETQYF

J gene: TRBJ2-7
V gene: TRBV19
D gene: TRBD2
clone size: -
CDR3 DNA: TGTGCCAGTAGTATCAGCGGGGGAGCCTACGAGCAGTACTTC
CDR3 protein: CASSISGGAYEQYF

J gene: TRBJ2-7
V gene: TRBV7-2
D gene: -
clone size: -
CDR3 DNA: TGTGCCAGCAGCTTGGACAGACCCTACGAGCAGTACTTC
CDR3 protein: CASSLDRPYEQYF

J gene: TRBJ2-2
V gene: TRBV12-5
D gene: TRBD1
clone size: -
CDR3 DNA: TGTGCTAGTGGTTTAGGACAGGGCGGAGGATCCGGGGAGCTGTTTTTT
CDR3 protein: CASGLGQGGGSGELFF

J gene: TRBJ2-1
V gene: TRBV5-6
D gene: -
clone size: once
CDR3 DNA: TGTGCCAGCAGCTTTACCCCGGGAGAACGGGAGTTCTTC
CDR3 protein: CASSFTPGEREFF

J gene: TRBJ2-3
V gene: TRBV5-4
D gene: TRBD1
clone size: -
CDR3 DNA: TGTGCCAGCAGCCGGACAGGGTATTCCCCGCAGTATTTT
CDR3 protein: CASSRTGYSPQYF

J gene: TRBJ2-2
V gene: TRBV10-3
D gene: -
clone size: -
CDR3 DNA: TGTGCCATCAGTGAGTCGGTCGGAGGGAACACCGGGGAGCTGTTTTTT
CDR3 protein: CAISESVGGNTGELFF

J gene: TRBJ2-4
V gene: TRBV5-6
D gene: -
clone size: -
CDR3 DNA: TGTGCCAGCAGCTTGGCCCGGGGGCGCGAGATTCAGTACTTC
CDR3 protein: CASSLARGREIQYF

J gene: TRBJ1-1
V gene: TRBV7-2
D gene: TRBD1
clone size: once
CDR3 DNA: TGTGCCAGCAGCCTCGGACAGGCCAACACTGAAGCTTTCTTT
CDR3 protein: CASSLGQANTEAFF

J gene: TRBJ1-3
V gene: TRBV5-1
D gene: -
clone size: -
CDR3 DNA: TGCGCCAGCAGCTCTAATTCAGGGTCTGGAAACACCATATATTTT
CDR3 protein: CASSSNSGSGNTIYF

J gene: TRBJ1-1
V gene: TRBV10-3
D gene: TRBD1
clone size: -
CDR3 DNA: TGTGCCATCAGTGGGGGACAGGGGAACACTGAAGCTTTCTTT
CDR3 protein: CAISGGQGNTEAFF